This T cell receptor (beta chain) originates from a study of T cell responses to AZD1222 COVID-19 vaccine. Data came from immunoSEQ multiplex PCR; TCRdb stores just in-frame clones and leaves some out. The repertoire consists of about 150,000 clones, with approximately 90% occurring once and the leading ten covering approximately 3.1%. This material consisted of peripheral blood, taken on day 0 of AZD1222 vaccination. This TCR derives from an adult in good health.

In nucleotides, the CDR3 is TGTGCCAGCAGTCTGGACAGGGTCCCTGGTGCTGAGCAGTTCTTC. Translating gives CASSLDRVPGAEQFF. The chain uses TRBV27 and TRBJ2-1, with TRBD1 identical over 8 bases. CDR3 size: 15 residues. The junction had 12 bases not matched to a gene; V was cut back by 5 bases and J by 9 bases. CDR1 and CDR2 from the germline V gene are MNHEY and SMNVEV (reference sequence).